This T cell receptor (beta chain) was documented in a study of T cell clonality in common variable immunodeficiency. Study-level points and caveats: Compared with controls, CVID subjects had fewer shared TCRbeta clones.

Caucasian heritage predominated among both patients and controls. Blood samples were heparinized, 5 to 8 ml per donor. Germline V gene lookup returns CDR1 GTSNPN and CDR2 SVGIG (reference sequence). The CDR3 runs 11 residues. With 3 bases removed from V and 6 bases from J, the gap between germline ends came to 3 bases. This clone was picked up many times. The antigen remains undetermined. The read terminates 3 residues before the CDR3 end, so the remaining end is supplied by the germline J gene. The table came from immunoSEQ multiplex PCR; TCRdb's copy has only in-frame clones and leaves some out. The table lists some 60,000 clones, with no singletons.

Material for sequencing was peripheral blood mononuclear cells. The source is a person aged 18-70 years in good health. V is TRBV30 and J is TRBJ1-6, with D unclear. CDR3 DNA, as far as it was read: TGTGCCTGGAGCCTTAATTCACCC. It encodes CAWSLNSP. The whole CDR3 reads CAWSLNSPLHF.